This TCR beta chain originates from a study of CD8+CD57+ T cells in acquired aplastic anemia listed by TCRdb under 2018. In the study overall: On average, sorted CD4+ and CD8+ cells yielded about 3 ug of extracted DNA, with a range of about 0.19 to 30 ug. Mean read counts for healthy donor samples were around 10 million for CD4+ cells and 11.0 million for CD8+ cells. Paper-wide results and their limitations: CD8+ Simpson's diversity did not differ significantly between patients and healthy controls (P=0.060). Around 27 CD8+ CDR3 sequences were found in both patients and controls but appeared to be highly expressed in patients and within the immunodominant clones of the patients.

The CDR3 numbers 14 residues from cysteine through phenylalanine. The only DNA kept is the CDR3, 42 bases in frame from the first base. The germline V gene gives CDR1 as SGHRS and CDR2 as YFSETQ. At the junction V is shortened by 0 bases and J by 7 bases, with 8 bases in between. On this clonotype: This clone's antigen is unknown. It has no much larger one-base neighbor in the sample; base qualities were not kept.

In this study, sorted CD4+ and CD8+ T cells from the blood of healthy subjects and of severe aplastic anemia patients had their TCR repertoires deep-sequenced. Ficoll-Paque density gradient centrifugation was used to isolate peripheral blood mononuclear cells. Before DNA extraction, CD4+ and CD8+ T cells were sorted with FACS or magnetic beads. Genomic DNA served as template for TCR beta VDJ combination and CDR3 sequence profiling. An Illumina HiSeq 2000 was used for TCR repertoire sequencing. In the paper's pipeline: Repertoires were assessed using TRBV/TRBJ rearrangement plots, CDR3 size and DJ length profiles, and Simpson's diversity index. The most abundant DNA sequence in the deep sequencing data was taken as the immunodominant clone. CDR3 amino acid sequences were screened for sharing across subjects and compared with published repertoires and the VDJdb database. TCRdb handled the public reads itself, with Q25 trimming in fastp and clone calling in MiXCR, and kept productive beta chains. Records with the same CDR3 protein are collapsed into one entry carrying the most frequent genes and DNA. TCRdb's processing, not the authors', yielded these V and J calls. This sample lists fewer than 250,000 distinct CDR3 sequences; around 59% were detected once. The ten largest clones add up to about 15% of the sample.

The chain couples TRBV5-1 to TRBJ1-6, and perhaps TRBD1 as D gene, on 6 matching bases. Sequencing was performed on sorted CD4+, CD8+, or CD8+CD57+ T cells (not recorded which) from PBMCs. The TCR originated in a human donor in good health, serving as a control. The CDR3 in this case is CASSLGGLNSPLHF. The DNA is TGCGCCAGCAGCTTGGGGGGGCTCAATTCACCCCTCCACTTT.